These T cell receptor beta chains were read from a single sample in a study of control samples from healthy donors and cancer patients. Measured with immunoSEQ multiplex PCR; TCRdb has only the in-frame clones, and not every one. The data show 100,000 to 150,000 clones, roughly 90% seen once. The material sequenced was blood. These receptor sequences come from a man aged 50 or older in good health. Each CDR3 is given with its conserved first and last residue. A D gene is named only where the DNA matches it firmly. Size values are once, few and many counts, or a class for expanded clones, and some rows have none.

clone_size	cdr3_length	j_call	v_call	d_call	cdr3_aa	cdr3_nt
-	17	TRBJ1-1	TRBV25-1	-	CASSESSFRSVGAEAFF	TGTGCCAGCAGTGAATCAAGTTTCCGGTCGGTAGGAGCTGAAGCTTTCTTT
-	15	TRBJ1-1	TRBV15	-	CATSRDLPGNTEAFF	TGTGCCACCAGCAGAGATCTTCCAGGGAACACTGAAGCTTTCTTT
-	11	TRBJ2-7	TRBV24-1	-	CAAGGFYEQYF	TGTGCCGCCGGGGGCTTTTACGAGCAGTACTTC
once	13	TRBJ2-5	TRBV7-9	-	CASSPGRRETQYF	TGTGCCAGCAGCCCAGGGAGGCGGGAGACCCAGTACTTC
-	14	TRBJ2-6	TRBV27	-	CASSLSSGANVLTF	TGTGCCAGCAGTTTAAGCTCTGGGGCCAACGTCCTGACTTTC
few	15	TRBJ1-6	TRBV6-4	TRBD1	CASSRDRAHNSPLHF	TGTGCCAGCAGTAGGGACAGGGCACATAATTCACCCCTCCACTTT
once	12	TRBJ1-2	TRBV10-3	-	CAISESVSGYTF	TGTGCCATCAGTGAGTCCGTCTCTGGCTACACCTTC
-	15	TRBJ1-5	TRBV6-5	TRBD1	CASSYSTGGDQPQHF	TGTGCCAGCAGTTATTCGACAGGGGGGGATCAGCCCCAGCATTTT
few	13	TRBJ1-1	TRBV18	TRBD1	CASSNSGGTEAFF	TGTGCCAGCTCTAACTCAGGGGGTACTGAAGCTTTCTTT
-	16	TRBJ1-6	TRBV4-1	TRBD1	CASSRTGTGNNSPLHF	TGCGCCAGCAGCCGGACCGGGACAGGGAATAATTCACCCCTCCACTTT
-	13	TRBJ1-6	TRBV2	TRBD1	CANTDREASPLHF	TGTGCCAACACGGACAGGGAAGCTTCACCCCTCCACTTT
-	14	TRBJ2-5	TRBV5-1	TRBD2	CASSLLAGQETQYF	TGCGCCAGCAGCCTTCTAGCGGGGCAAGAGACCCAGTACTTC
-	14	TRBJ1-2	TRBV2	-	CASMELPTNYGYTF	TGTGCCAGCATGGAGCTACCCACTAACTATGGCTACACCTTC
-	16	TRBJ2-3	TRBV7-8	TRBD1	CASSTDRGLTFDTQYF	TGTGCCAGCAGCACCGACAGGGGGCTGACCTTCGATACGCAGTATTTT
once	13	TRBJ1-3	TRBV2	-	CASSGTDGNTIYF	TGTGCCAGCAGCGGGACCGATGGAAACACCATATATTTT
-	13	TRBJ1-3	TRBV19	-	CASSLLSGNTIYF	TGTGCCAGTAGTCTCCTCTCTGGAAACACCATATATTTT
-	13	TRBJ2-7	TRBV24-1	-	CATTARATYEQYF	TGTGCCACCACCGCTAGGGCGACCTACGAGCAGTACTTC
few	14	TRBJ1-5	TRBV19	-	CASTLRGLGQPQHF	TGTGCCAGTACCCTTCGGGGATTGGGGCAGCCCCAGCATTTT
-	11	TRBJ2-7	TRBV20-1	-	CSAGDGYEQYF	TGCAGTGCTGGGGACGGCTACGAGCAGTACTTC
-	15	TRBJ1-2	TRBV19	TRBD1	CASSFRDRAGYGYTF	TGTGCCAGTAGTTTCCGGGACAGGGCTGGCTATGGCTACACCTTC
-	12	TRBJ2-1	TRBV12-3/TRBV12-4	-	CASSFSNIEQFF	TGTGCCAGCAGTTTCAGCAATATTGAGCAGTTCTTC
-	13	TRBJ2-7	TRBV10-2	TRBD2	CASRLGGGYEQYF	TGCGCCAGCAGACTTGGGGGGGGGTACGAGCAGTACTTC
-	17	TRBJ2-7	TRBV7-8	TRBD2	CASSLGASGVLPYEQYF	TGTGCCAGCAGCTTAGGGGCTAGCGGGGTCCTACCCTACGAGCAGTACTTC
-	16	TRBJ2-2	TRBV4-3	-	CASSRNDRQNTGELFF	TGCGCCAGCAGCAGAAATGACCGACAGAACACCGGGGAGCTGTTTTTT
-	17	TRBJ2-3	TRBV5-4	TRBD1	CASSLASRRGQGDTQYF	TGTGCCAGCAGCTTGGCCTCGCGCAGGGGGCAGGGGGATACGCAGTATTTT
-	12	TRBJ2-1	TRBV5-8	-	CASSWGQGEQFF	TGTGCCAGCAGCTGGGGTCAGGGTGAGCAGTTCTTC
-	15	TRBJ1-1	TRBV5-1	-	CASSTGPQMNTEAFF	TGCGCCAGCAGCACGGGGCCACAGATGAACACTGAAGCTTTCTTT
-	15	TRBJ1-2	TRBV3-1/TRBV3-2	-	CASSQATTVNYGYTF	TGTGCCAGCAGCCAGGCCACGACAGTGAACTATGGCTACACCTTC
-	14	TRBJ1-1	TRBV3-1/TRBV3-2	-	CASSHLSGNTEAFF	TGTGCCAGCAGCCACCTCTCGGGGAACACTGAAGCTTTCTTT
-	13	TRBJ1-1	TRBV18	-	CASSPGQHTEAFF	TGTGCCAGCTCACCCGGACAGCACACTGAAGCTTTCTTT
-	15	TRBJ2-1	TRBV27	-	CASSPDAAIGNEQFF	TGTGCCAGCAGCCCGGATGCCGCTATAGGGAATGAGCAGTTCTTC
-	13	TRBJ2-5	TRBV18	-	CASSAYPQETQYF	TGTGCCAGCTCAGCGTACCCCCAAGAGACCCAGTACTTC
-	14	TRBJ1-6	TRBV19	-	CASSKRQSYSPLHF	TGTGCCAGTAGTAAAAGACAAAGCTATTCACCCCTCCACTTT
-	17	TRBJ2-4	TRBV7-6	TRBD2	CASSLAGGGLAKNIQYF	TGTGCCAGCAGCTTAGCCGGGGGAGGGCTAGCCAAAAACATTCAGTACTTC
-	17	TRBJ2-7	TRBV5-1	TRBD1	CASSLDKGGQGIYEQYF	TGCGCCAGCAGCTTGGATAAAGGAGGACAGGGGATCTACGAGCAGTACTTC
once	15	TRBJ1-1	TRBV18	-	CASSPTKDRPQEAFF	TGTGCCAGCTCACCAACCAAAGACAGGCCGCAGGAAGCTTTCTTT
-	17	TRBJ1-2	TRBV19	-	CASSIDGSQGSYYGYTF	TGTGCCAGTAGTATAGACGGTTCCCAGGGGAGTTACTATGGCTACACCTTC
-	14	TRBJ2-7	TRBV30	TRBD1	CAWSQGTGAYEQYF	TGTGCCTGGAGTCAAGGGACAGGAGCCTACGAGCAGTACTTC
-	18	TRBJ2-3	TRBV6-2/TRBV6-3	TRBD2	CASSYSILTSAHTDTQYF	TGTGCCAGCAGTTACTCGATCCTGACTAGCGCGCACACAGATACGCAGTATTTT
-	12	TRBJ1-4	TRBV5-8	-	CASRGDNEKLFF	TGTGCCAGCAGAGGAGATAATGAAAAACTGTTTTTT
-	15	TRBJ2-5	TRBV6-1	-	CASSDGRTFQETQYF	TGTGCCAGCAGTGACGGCCGGACCTTCCAAGAGACCCAGTACTTC
-	14	TRBJ2-1	TRBV5-1	TRBD1	CASSPGQGWNEQFF	TGCGCCAGCAGCCCCGGACAGGGGTGGAATGAGCAGTTCTTC
once	12	TRBJ2-7	TRBV4-1	-	CASSHETPEQYF	TGCGCCAGCAGCCACGAAACACCGGAGCAGTACTTC
-	14	TRBJ1-6	TRBV5-1	-	CASSPMEIRSPLHF	TGCGCCAGCAGCCCTATGGAAATCAGATCACCCCTCCACTTT
-	15	TRBJ1-2	TRBV6-4	-	CASSVQYHGGYGYTF	TGTGCCAGCAGTGTCCAGTACCATGGGGGCTATGGCTACACCTTC
-	15	TRBJ2-3	TRBV14	-	CASSQDVGSTDTQYF	TGTGCCAGCAGCCAAGACGTTGGTTCCACAGATACGCAGTATTTT
few	13	TRBJ2-7	TRBV10-1	-	CAGFRLGTYEQYF	TGCGCCGGGTTCCGGCTAGGGACCTACGAGCAGTACTTC
-	14	TRBJ1-5	TRBV7-2	TRBD1	CASSLQGNNQPQHF	TGTGCCAGCAGCCTACAGGGGAACAATCAGCCCCAGCATTTT
once	16	TRBJ2-3	TRBV7-9	TRBD2	CASSLGTRGNTDTQYF	TGTGCCAGCAGCTTAGGGACTAGAGGAAACACAGATACGCAGTATTTT
-	14	TRBJ2-2	TRBV9	-	CASSRAGTGGELFF	TGTGCCAGCAGCAGGGCAGGGACCGGCGGGGAGCTGTTTTTT